This T cell receptor (beta chain) was found in a study of cytomegalovirus exposure and HLA in healthy donors. General study results and limits: A previous analysis found most TCR beta V segments productive roughly 87% or roughly 30% of the time. Follow-up analysis later connected one missense variant in DCLRE1C with trimming of TCR beta V- and J-genes.

On this clone itself: Its target is not known.

With 60 Vbeta and 13 Jbeta primers, the PCR was carried out. TCRdb keeps only in-frame clones here, not all; method: immunoSEQ multiplex PCR. The sample holds approximately 150,000 clones, approximately 73% seen once. Healthy bone marrow donors made up the donors. Sequencing input: PBMCs. This TCR was sampled from a woman aged 18 to 35 in good health and CMV-seronegative.

The CDR3 bases are TGTGCCAGCAGTTCTGGGGGACAAGACTACGAGCAGTACGTC. Amino acid sequence: CASSSGGQDYEQYV. The chain carries TRBV6-5 and TRBJ2-7; D is perhaps TRBD1 (6 bases). Trimming took 4 bases from V and 3 from J, leaving 13 bases between them. This CDR3 is 14 amino acids long. Germline V lookup: CDR1 MNHEY, CDR2 SVGAGI.